This passage covers 3 T cell receptor beta chains from one sample sequenced in a study of blood T cell repertoires in COVID-19. Profiled with immunoSEQ multiplex PCR; TCRdb holds only in-frame clones, not every one. In the table there are just over 50,000 clones, about 82% of which are singletons. Sequencing was done on a sample of peripheral blood. These receptor sequences come from a man at least 80 years old with active COVID-19.

This clone was counted only a few times. This chain links TRBV10-3 with TRBJ2-5, with 7 bases fitting TRBD1. Germline V gene data show CDR1 as ENHRY and CDR2 as SYGVKD. V was pared by 2 bases and J by 1 base, with 4 bases of the junction left unmatched. The CDR3 totals 15 residues. The CDR3 DNA follows: TGTGCCATCAGTGAGACCGGGACAGTCCAAGAGACCCAGTACTTC. It yields the protein CAISETGTVQETQYF.

The chain recombines TRBV18 with TRBJ2-1, with TRBD2 matching 9 bases. The V segment lost 3 bases and the J segment 7 bases; nucleotides outside the gene matches: 7. Germline V gene sequence: CDR1 KGHSH, CDR2 LQKENI. The CDR3 is 15 amino acids. Here the CDR3 DNA reads TGTGCCAGCTCACCGAGCGGGAGGCCGGGTAATGAGCAGTTCTTC. Amino acids: CASSPSGRPGNEQFF.

This clone has a single count. The chain joins TRBV18 to TRBJ1-5; the match to TRBD1 covers 8 bases. Per the germline V gene, CDR1 is KGHSH and CDR2 is LQKENI. CDR3 length equals 16 residues. V trimming: 3 bases; J trimming: 1 base; junction bases outside the gene matches: 5. The CDR3 loop is CASSPNGQGSNQPQHF. CDR3 in DNA: TGTGCCAGCTCACCTAACGGACAGGGAAGCAATCAGCCCCAGCATTTT.